These 23 T cell receptor beta chains came from one sample sequenced in a study of OX40 agonist ivuxolimab in advanced cancers. The data were produced by immunoSEQ multiplex PCR, yet TCRdb's version contains in-frame clones alone and is incomplete. The sample lists around 45,000 clones; roughly 80% were seen once. The sequencing used CD4+ or CD8+ T cells sorted from blood, collected in a trial of the OX40 agonist ivuxolimab. These receptors all come from an adult with an advanced solid tumor such as melanoma, head and neck, liver or kidney cancer.

V is TRBV7-9 and J is TRBJ1-3, with D tentatively TRBD1 (5 bases). Germline V CDR1 and CDR2: SEHNR, FQNEAQ (reference sequence). The CDR3 runs to 15 residues. V was clipped by 7 bases and J by 2 bases, with 15 bases between them. Here the CDR3 reads CASTPNRGPGNTIYF. The CDR3 bases are TGTGCCAGCACCCCGAACCGGGGCCCTGGAAACACCATATATTTT.

This chain uses TRBV7-9 with TRBJ2-7, with 7 bases identical to TRBD1. The germline gives CDR1 SEHNR, CDR2 FQNEAQ (reference sequence). CDR3 size: 15 residues. V shed 2 bases and J 3 bases; nucleotides not matched to a gene: 7. The CDR3 DNA sequence: TGTGCCAGCAGCTTAATTTGGGACAGTGACTACGAGCAGTACTTC. Protein: CASSLIWDSDYEQYF.

V usage is TRBV6-6 and J usage is TRBJ2-7, with D tentatively TRBD2 (5 bases). Trimming took 8 bases from V and 2 from J, leaving 10 bases between them. Per germline, CDR1 MNHNY and CDR2 SVGAGI (reference sequence). The length of the CDR3 is 12 residues. CDR3 sequence: CASAGETYEQYF. The CDR3 nucleotides are TGTGCCAGCGCCGGGGAAACCTACGAGCAGTACTTC.

The chain joins TRBV7-9 to TRBJ1-2, with 7 bases matching TRBD1. With 5 bases clipped from V and 6 bases from J, the junction kept 6 bases outside the gene matches. The CDR3 has 13 residues. Germline CDR1 SEHNR, CDR2 FQNEAQ (reference sequence). The CDR3 reads CASSATGVDGYTF. CDR3 DNA: TGTGCCAGCAGCGCCACAGGGGTAGATGGCTACACCTTC. The entire variable domain, with the rest obtained from reference TRBV7-9 and TRBJ1-2, is as follows: DTGVSQNPRHKITKRGQNVTFRCDPISEHNRLYWYRQTLGQGPEFLTYFQNEAQLEKSRLLSDRFSAERPKGSFSTLEIQRTEQGDSAMYLCASSATGVDGYTFGSGTRLTVV.

The rearrangement joins TRBV4-3 to TRBJ2-2, with a possible D match to TRBD2 (6 bases). Trimming shortened V by 4 bases and J by 5 bases, and 17 bases separated the two germline ends. Germline CDR1 LGHNA, CDR2 YSLEER. CDR3 length: 16 amino acids. The CDR3 coding sequence is TGCGCCAGCAGCCCGGGGGACGGACGAACGACCGGGGAGCTGTTTTTT. Protein: CASSPGDGRTTGELFF.

The V call is TRBV7-6, the J call TRBJ1-5, with TRBD1 as a possible D gene (6 bases). Per the germline V gene, CDR1 is SGHVS and CDR2 is FNYEAQ. V was pared by 1 base and J by 3 bases, with 13 bases between. The CDR3 runs to 16 residues. CDR3 protein: CASSLGQQGLNQPQHF. The CDR3 region has the DNA TGTGCCAGCAGCTTAGGGCAACAGGGACTCAATCAGCCCCAGCATTTT.

J is TRBJ2-1 and V is TRBV18, with 10 bases that match TRBD1. This CDR3 comprises 15 residues. Unmatched junction bases numbered 7, after V lost 4 bases and J lost 7 bases. Looked up from germline, CDR1 is KGHSH and CDR2 is LQKENI. CDR3 protein: CASSLEGQGRNEQFF. CDR3 coding DNA: TGTGCCAGCTCACTAGAGGGACAGGGGAGGAATGAGCAGTTCTTC.

The chain uses TRBV6-4 and TRBJ2-3; TRBD2 is a possible D gene (6 bases). Per germline, CDR1 MRHNA and CDR2 SNTAGT. The CDR3 spans 15 residues. Trimming left V 2 bases short and J 2 bases short, with 11 bases between. The CDR3 protein is CASSDGGTVTDTQYF. CDR3 nucleotides: TGTGCCAGCAGTGACGGAGGGACGGTCACAGATACGCAGTATTTT.

V and J are TRBV30 and TRBJ2-1; tentative D call: TRBD2 (5 bases). Trimming left V 0 bases short and J 7 bases short, with 10 bases between. The CDR3 contains 13 residues. Germline V gene lookup returns CDR1 GTSNPN and CDR2 SVGIG (reference sequence). The chain's CDR3 is CAWSVPGMNEQFF. Written as DNA, the CDR3 is TGTGCCTGGAGTGTCCCCGGGATGAATGAGCAGTTCTTC.

The gene calls are TRBV19 and TRBJ1-2; D is unclear. Germline lookup yields CDR1 LNHDA and CDR2 SQIVND (reference sequence). This CDR3 is 13 amino acids long. Trimming left V 11 bases short and J 3 bases short, with 16 bases between. The CDR3 DNA is TGTGCCCTTAGTATAGGGCCCGACTATGGCTACACCTTC. Its translation: CALSIGPDYGYTF.

J is TRBJ1-2 and V is TRBV7-9; no definite D call. Germline V CDR1 and CDR2: SEHNR, FQNEAQ (reference sequence). The CDR3 is 17 residues long. Trimming removed 1 base from V and 3 bases from J, with 18 bases in between. CDR3 sequence reads: CASSLDEPYGEDYGYTF. The CDR3 region has the DNA TGTGCCAGCAGCTTAGACGAACCCTACGGGGAGGACTATGGCTACACCTTC.

The chain uses TRBV6-6 and TRBJ1-5; the D gene is possibly TRBD1 (6 bases). Trimming shortened V by 7 bases and J by 6 bases, and 16 bases separated the two germline ends. The CDR3 length is 14 residues. CDR1 MNHNY and CDR2 SVGAGI come from the germline V gene (reference sequence). DNA of the CDR3: TGTGCCAGCACCTCGGGGCCGACAGGTCAGCCCCAGCATTTT. Protein: CASTSGPTGQPQHF.

The chain has TRBV27 and TRBJ2-7, with TRBD1 matching over 9 bases. The V gene end was trimmed by 2 bases and the J gene end by 3 bases; junction bases not matched to a gene: 8. The CDR3 loop spans 16 amino acids. Per germline, CDR1 MNHEY and CDR2 SMNVEV (reference sequence). CDR3 sequence reads: CASSLVPPGQGYEQYF. The CDR3, as DNA: TGTGCCAGCAGTTTAGTCCCCCCGGGACAGGGCTACGAGCAGTACTTC.

The chain is built from TRBV19 and TRBJ2-1; D remains unclear. CDR3 length: 12 residues. Trimming took 10 bases from V and 0 from J, leaving 7 bases between them. The germline V gene has CDR1 LNHDA and CDR2 SQIVND (reference sequence). The CDR3 loop is CAITDSYNEQFF. CDR3 DNA: TGTGCCATTACAGACTCCTACAATGAGCAGTTCTTC.

The chain has TRBV5-1 and TRBJ1-1; TRBD1 matches at 9 bases. This CDR3 has 13 residues. Losses at the gene ends were 7 bases for V and 4 bases for J; bases not matched to a gene: 5. CDR1 and CDR2 from the germline V gene are SGHRS and YFSETQ. The CDR3 protein is CASGQGSGTEAFF. CDR3 bases: TGCGCCAGCGGACAGGGGTCGGGCACTGAAGCTTTCTTT. Variable domain in full (rest from reference TRBV5-1 and TRBJ1-1): KAGVTQTPRYLIKTRGQQVTLSCSPISGHRSVSWYQQTPGQGLQFLFEYFSETQRNKGNFPGRFSGRQFSNSRSEMNVSTLELGDSALYLCASGQGSGTEAFFGQGTRLTVV.

This rearrangement joins TRBV27 to TRBJ2-2, with D possibly being TRBD1 (6 bases). Germline CDR1 and CDR2: MNHEY and SMNVEV (reference sequence). V lost 7 bases and J lost 6, with 12 bases in between. The CDR3 runs 13 residues. This CDR3 is CASTLQGSGELFF. In DNA form, the CDR3 reads TGTGCCAGCACCCTACAGGGTTCCGGGGAGCTGTTTTTT.

This clone came up once. The chain couples TRBV5-6 to TRBJ2-7, with D perhaps TRBD1 (6 bases). The V gene's germline CDR1 is SGHDT and CDR2 YYEEEE. CDR3 length: 13 residues. Trimming took 3 bases from V and 2 from J, leaving 9 bases between them. CDR3 protein: CASSSRQAYEQYF. CDR3 nucleotides: TGTGCCAGCAGCTCTAGACAGGCCTACGAGCAGTACTTC.

The chain joins TRBV19 to TRBJ2-7, with 7 bases lining up with TRBD2. The ends lost 5 bases at V and 7 bases at J; junction bases unmatched: 14. The CDR3 is 15 amino acids. The V gene's germline CDR1 is LNHDA and CDR2 SQIVND (reference sequence). The CDR3 nucleotides read TGTGCCAGTAGTTCCCGGGACTACGGAGCCCAAGAGCAGTACTTC. Translated: CASSSRDYGAQEQYF.

Concerning this clone itself: Mismatch with germline at one junction end may stem from a read error. The gene calls are TRBV19 and TRBJ1-5; D gene unclear. The V gene's germline CDR1 is LNHDA and CDR2 SQIVND (reference sequence). This CDR3 spans 20 amino acids. The CDR3 sequence is CASSPLDGSLDRSSNRPQHF. The DNA of the CDR3 is TGTGCCAGTAGCCCTCTCGATGGGAGTCTCGACCGGTCTAGCAATCGGCCCCAGCATTTT.

The sample holds a few counts of this clone. Written as DNA, the CDR3 is TGTGCCAGCAGCACCACCGCCCAGTACTTC. This sequence encodes CASSTTAQYF. The V and J genes are TRBV7-2 and TRBJ2-5; D is uncertain. Trimming took 5 bases from V and 9 from J, leaving 7 bases between them. The CDR3 sequence is 10 residues long. Per germline, CDR1 SGHTA and CDR2 FQGNSA.

The chain joins TRBV4-1 to TRBJ1-4, with a possible D match to TRBD1 (5 bases). Looked up from germline, CDR1 is MGHRA and CDR2 is YSYEKL. Trimming shortened V by 0 bases and J by 6 bases, and 14 bases separated the two germline ends. CDR3 length: 16 residues. The DNA for the CDR3 is TGCGCCAGCAGCCAAGAAAGGAGGCAGGGCCATGAAAAACTGTTTTTT. Its protein product is CASSQERRQGHEKLFF.

This clone was seen a handful of times. J is TRBJ1-2 and V is TRBV2, with TRBD1 matching 8 bases. Looked up from germline, CDR1 is SNHLY and CDR2 is FYNNEI. This CDR3 is 12 amino acids long. Trimming took 8 bases from V and 6 from J; bases not matched to a gene: 5. CDR3 coding DNA: TGTGCCAGCGGACAGGGAATTAATGGCTACACCTTC. This translates into CASGQGINGYTF. Complete variable domain (other parts from reference TRBV2 and TRBJ1-2): EPEVTQTPSHQVTQMGQEVILRCVPISNHLYFYWYRQILGQKVEFLVSFYNNEISEKSEIFDDQFSVERPDGSNFTLKIRSTKLEDSAMYFCASGQGINGYTFGSGTRLTVV.

The chain combines TRBV5-1 with TRBJ1-2, with no clear D. Trimming took off 0 bases at V and 4 bases at J, with 4 bases between the two ends. The germline V gene encodes CDR1 SGHRS and CDR2 YFSETQ. This CDR3 contains 12 residues. The CDR3 sequence is CASSLDGYGYTF. CDR3 DNA sequence: TGCGCCAGCAGCTTGGACGGCTATGGCTACACCTTC.